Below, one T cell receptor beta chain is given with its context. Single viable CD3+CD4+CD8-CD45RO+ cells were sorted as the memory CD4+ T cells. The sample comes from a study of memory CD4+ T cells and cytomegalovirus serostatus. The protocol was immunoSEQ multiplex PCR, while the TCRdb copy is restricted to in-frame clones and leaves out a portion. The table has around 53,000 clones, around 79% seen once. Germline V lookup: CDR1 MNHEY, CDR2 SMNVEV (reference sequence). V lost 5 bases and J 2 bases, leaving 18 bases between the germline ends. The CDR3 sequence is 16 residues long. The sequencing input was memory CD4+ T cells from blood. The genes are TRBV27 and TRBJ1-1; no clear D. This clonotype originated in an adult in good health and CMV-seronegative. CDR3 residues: CASSRSGLRVNTEAFF. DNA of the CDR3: TGTGCCAGCAGTCGGAGTGGACTGAGAGTTAACACTGAAGCTTTCTTT.